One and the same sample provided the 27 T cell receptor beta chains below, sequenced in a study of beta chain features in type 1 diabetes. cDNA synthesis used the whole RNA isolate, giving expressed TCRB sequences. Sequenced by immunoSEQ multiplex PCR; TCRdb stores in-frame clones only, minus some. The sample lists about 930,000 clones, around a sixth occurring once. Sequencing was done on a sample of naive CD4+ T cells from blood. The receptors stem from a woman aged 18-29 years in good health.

Here the CDR3 DNA reads TGTGCCAGCTCACCACCTTCTACAGGGCCCTACGAGCAGTACTTC. Translation gives CASSPPSTGPYEQYF. The chain is built from TRBV18 and TRBJ2-7, with D perhaps matching TRBD1 (6 bases). CDR3 length equals 15 residues. Germline V gene data show CDR1 as KGHSH and CDR2 as LQKENI. Trimming cost V 0 bases and J 2 bases, with 11 bases left between them.

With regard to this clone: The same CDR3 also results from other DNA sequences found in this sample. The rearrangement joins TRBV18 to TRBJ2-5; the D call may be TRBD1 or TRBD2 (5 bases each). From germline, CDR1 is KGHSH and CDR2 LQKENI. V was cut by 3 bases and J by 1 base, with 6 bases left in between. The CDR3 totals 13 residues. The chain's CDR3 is CASSPGRQETQYF. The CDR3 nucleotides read TGTGCCAGCTCACCGGGACGCCAAGAGACCCAGTACTTC.

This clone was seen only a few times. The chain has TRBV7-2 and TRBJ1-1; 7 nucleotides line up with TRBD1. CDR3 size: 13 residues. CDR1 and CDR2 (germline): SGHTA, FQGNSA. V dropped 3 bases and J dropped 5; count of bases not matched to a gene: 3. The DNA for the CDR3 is TGTGCCAGCAGCTTCCCGACAGGGACTGAAGCTTTCTTT. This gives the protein CASSFPTGTEAFF.

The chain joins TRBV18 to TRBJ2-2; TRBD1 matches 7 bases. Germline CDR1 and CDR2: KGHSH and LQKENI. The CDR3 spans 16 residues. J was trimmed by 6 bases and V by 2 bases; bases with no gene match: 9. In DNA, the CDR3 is TGTGCCAGCTCACCATCTACAGGGGAAGGATCCGGGGAGCTGTTTTTT. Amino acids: CASSPSTGEGSGELFF.

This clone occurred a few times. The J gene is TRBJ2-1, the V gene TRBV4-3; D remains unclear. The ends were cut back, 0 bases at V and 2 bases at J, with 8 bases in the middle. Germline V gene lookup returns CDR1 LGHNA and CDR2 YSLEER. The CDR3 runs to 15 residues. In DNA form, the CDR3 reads TGCGCCAGCAGCCAAGAACCAGACCCCTACAATGAGCAGTTCTTC. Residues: CASSQEPDPYNEQFF.

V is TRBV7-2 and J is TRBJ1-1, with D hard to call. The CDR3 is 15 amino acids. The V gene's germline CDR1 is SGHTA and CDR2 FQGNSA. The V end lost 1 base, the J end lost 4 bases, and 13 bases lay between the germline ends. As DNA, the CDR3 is TGTGCCAGCAGCTTAGTTTTCAGTCGAATCACTGAAGCTTTCTTT. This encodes CASSLVFSRITEAFF.

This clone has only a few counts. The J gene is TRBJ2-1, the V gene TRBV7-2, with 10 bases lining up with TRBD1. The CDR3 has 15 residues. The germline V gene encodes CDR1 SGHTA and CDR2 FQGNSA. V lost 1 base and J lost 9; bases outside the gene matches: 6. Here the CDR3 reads CASSLGSDRGTEQFF. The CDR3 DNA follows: TGTGCCAGCAGCTTAGGGTCGGACAGGGGGACTGAGCAGTTCTTC.

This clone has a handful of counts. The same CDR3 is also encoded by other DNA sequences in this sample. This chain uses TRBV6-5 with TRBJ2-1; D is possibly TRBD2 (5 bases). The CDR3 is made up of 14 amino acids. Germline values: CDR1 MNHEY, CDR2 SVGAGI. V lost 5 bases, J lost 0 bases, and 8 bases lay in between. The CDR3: CASSGGSSYNEQFF. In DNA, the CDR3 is TGTGCCAGCAGTGGTGGGAGCTCCTACAATGAGCAGTTCTTC.

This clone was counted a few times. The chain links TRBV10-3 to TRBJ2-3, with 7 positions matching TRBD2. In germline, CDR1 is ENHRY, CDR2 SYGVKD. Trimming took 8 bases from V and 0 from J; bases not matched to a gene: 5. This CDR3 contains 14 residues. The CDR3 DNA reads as TGTGCCATCCAGAGCGGGGCTAGCACAGATACGCAGTATTTT. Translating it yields CAIQSGASTDTQYF.

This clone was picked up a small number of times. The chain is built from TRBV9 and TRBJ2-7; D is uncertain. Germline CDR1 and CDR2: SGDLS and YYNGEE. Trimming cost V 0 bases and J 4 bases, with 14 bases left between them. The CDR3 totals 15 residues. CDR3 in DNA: TGTGCCAGCAGCGTAGGAGAGGCCGGGTCTTACGAGCAGTACTTC. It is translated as CASSVGEAGSYEQYF. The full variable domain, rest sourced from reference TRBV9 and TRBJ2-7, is DSGVTQTPKHLITATGQRVTLRCSPRSGDLSVYWYQQSLDQGLQFLIQYYNGEERAKGNILERFSAQQFPDLHSELNLSSLELGDSALYFCASSVGEAGSYEQYFGPGTRLTVT.

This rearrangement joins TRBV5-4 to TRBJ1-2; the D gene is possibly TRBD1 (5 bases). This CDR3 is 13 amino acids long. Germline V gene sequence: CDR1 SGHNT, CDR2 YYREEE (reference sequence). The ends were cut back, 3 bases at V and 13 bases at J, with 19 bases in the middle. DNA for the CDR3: TGTGCCAGCAGCTCCGATTACAGGAGGAATCCCACCTTC. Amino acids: CASSSDYRRNPTF.

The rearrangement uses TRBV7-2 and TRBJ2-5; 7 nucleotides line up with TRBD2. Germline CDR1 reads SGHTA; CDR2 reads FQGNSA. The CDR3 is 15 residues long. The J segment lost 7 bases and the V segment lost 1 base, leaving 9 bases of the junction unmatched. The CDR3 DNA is TGTGCCAGCAGCTTAGGGGACTATCACTTGGGGACCCAGTACTTC. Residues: CASSLGDYHLGTQYF.

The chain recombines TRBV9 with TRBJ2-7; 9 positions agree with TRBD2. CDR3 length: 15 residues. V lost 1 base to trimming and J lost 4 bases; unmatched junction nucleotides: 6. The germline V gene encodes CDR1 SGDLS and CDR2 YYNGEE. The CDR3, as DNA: TGTGCCAGCAGCGTATCGGCTAGCGGGATATACGAGCAGTACTTC. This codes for CASSVSASGIYEQYF.

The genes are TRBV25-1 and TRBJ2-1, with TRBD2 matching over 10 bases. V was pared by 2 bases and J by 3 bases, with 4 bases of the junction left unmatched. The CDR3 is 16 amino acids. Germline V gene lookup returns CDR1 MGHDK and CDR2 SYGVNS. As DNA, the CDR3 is TGTGCCAGCAGTGAAACTAGCGGGAACCTCTACAATGAGCAGTTCTTC. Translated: CASSETSGNLYNEQFF. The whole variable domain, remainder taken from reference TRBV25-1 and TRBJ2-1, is EADIYQTPRYLVIGTGKKITLECSQTMGHDKMYWYQQDPGMELHLIHYSYGVNSTEKGDLSSESTVSRIRTEHFPLTLESARPSHTSQYLCASSETSGNLYNEQFFGPGTRLTVL.

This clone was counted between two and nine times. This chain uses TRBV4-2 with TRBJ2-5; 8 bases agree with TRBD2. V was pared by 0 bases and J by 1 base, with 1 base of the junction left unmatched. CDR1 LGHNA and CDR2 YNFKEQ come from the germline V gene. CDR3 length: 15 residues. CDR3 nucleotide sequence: TGTGCCAGCAGCCAAGAGACTAGCGCCCAAGAGACCCAGTACTTC. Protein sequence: CASSQETSAQETQYF.

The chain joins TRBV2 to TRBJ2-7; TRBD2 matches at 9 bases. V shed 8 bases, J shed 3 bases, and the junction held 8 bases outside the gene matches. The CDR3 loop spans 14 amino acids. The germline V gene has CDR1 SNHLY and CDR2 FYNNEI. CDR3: CASAGLARDYEQYF. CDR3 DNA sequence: TGTGCCAGCGCTGGACTAGCGCGTGACTACGAGCAGTACTTC.

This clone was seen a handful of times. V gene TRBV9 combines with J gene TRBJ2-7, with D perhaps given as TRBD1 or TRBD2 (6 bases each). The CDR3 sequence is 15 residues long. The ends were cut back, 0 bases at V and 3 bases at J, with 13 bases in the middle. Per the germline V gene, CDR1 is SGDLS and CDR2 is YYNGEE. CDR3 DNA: TGTGCCAGCAGCGTAGATCCCGGGGGCAGCTACGAGCAGTACTTC. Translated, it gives CASSVDPGGSYEQYF.

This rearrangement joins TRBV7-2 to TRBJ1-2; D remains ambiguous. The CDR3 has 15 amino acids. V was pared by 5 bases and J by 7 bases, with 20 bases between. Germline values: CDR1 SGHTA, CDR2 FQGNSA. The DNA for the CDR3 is TGTGCCAGCAGCCCTCGGGCTTCTCAGGCGGGTGGCTACACCTTC. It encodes CASSPRASQAGGYTF.

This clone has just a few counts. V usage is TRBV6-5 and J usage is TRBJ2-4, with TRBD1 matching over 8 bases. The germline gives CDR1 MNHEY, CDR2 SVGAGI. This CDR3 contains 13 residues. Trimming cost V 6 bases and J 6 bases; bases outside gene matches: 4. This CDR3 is CASSTGQGNIQYF. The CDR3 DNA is TGTGCCAGCAGCACCGGACAGGGAAACATTCAGTACTTC.

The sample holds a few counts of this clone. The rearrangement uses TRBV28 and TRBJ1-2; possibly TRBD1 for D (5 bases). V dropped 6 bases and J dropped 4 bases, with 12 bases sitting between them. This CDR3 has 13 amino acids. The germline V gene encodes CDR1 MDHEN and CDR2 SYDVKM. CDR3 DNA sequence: TGTGCCAGCAGGGAGTGGGGGGGCTATGGCTACACCTTC. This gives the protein CASREWGGYGYTF.

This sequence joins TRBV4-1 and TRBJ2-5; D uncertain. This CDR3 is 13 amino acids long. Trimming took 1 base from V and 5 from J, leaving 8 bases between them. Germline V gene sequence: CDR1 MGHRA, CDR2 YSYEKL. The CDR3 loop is CASSQVARETQYF. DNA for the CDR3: TGCGCCAGCAGCCAAGTCGCACGGGAGACCCAGTACTTC.

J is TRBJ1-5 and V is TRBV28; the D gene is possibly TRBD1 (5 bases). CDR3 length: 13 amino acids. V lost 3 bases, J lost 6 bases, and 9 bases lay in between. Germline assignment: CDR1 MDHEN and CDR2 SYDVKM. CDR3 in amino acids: CASSFRGGQPQHF. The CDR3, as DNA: TGTGCCAGCAGTTTTCGTGGGGGTCAGCCCCAGCATTTT.

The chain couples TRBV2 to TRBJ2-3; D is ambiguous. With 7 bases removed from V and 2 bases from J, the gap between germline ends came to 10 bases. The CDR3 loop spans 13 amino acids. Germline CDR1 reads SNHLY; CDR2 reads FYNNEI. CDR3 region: CASKSVLTDTQYF. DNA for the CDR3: TGTGCCAGCAAAAGCGTCCTCACAGATACGCAGTATTTT.

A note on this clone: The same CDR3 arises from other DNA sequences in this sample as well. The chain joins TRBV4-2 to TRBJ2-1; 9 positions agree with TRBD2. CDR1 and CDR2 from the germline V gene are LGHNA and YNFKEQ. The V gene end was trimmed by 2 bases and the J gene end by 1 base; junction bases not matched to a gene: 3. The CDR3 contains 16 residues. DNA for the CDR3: TGTGCCAGCAGCCAACGAACTAGCGGGTCCTACAATGAGCAGTTCTTC. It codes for CASSQRTSGSYNEQFF.

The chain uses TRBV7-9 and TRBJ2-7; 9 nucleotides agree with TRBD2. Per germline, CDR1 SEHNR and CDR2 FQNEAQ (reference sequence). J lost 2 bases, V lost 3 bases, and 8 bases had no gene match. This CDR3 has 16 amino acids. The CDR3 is CASSLGSGLAAYEQYF. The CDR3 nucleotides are TGTGCCAGCAGCTTGGGGTCGGGACTAGCCGCCTACGAGCAGTACTTC.

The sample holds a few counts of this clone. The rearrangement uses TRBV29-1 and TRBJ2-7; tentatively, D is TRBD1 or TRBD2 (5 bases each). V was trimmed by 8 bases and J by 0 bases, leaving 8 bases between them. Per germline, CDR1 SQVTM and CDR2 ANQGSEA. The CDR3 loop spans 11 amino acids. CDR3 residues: CSTGTSYEQYF. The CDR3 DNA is TGCAGCACCGGGACCTCCTACGAGCAGTACTTC.

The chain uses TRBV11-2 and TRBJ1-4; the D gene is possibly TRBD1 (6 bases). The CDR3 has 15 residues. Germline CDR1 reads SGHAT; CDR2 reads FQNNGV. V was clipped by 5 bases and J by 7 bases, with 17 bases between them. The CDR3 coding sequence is TGTGCCAGCAGCCCTTACAGGGTTGCGGGTGAAAAACTGTTTTTT. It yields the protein CASSPYRVAGEKLFF.